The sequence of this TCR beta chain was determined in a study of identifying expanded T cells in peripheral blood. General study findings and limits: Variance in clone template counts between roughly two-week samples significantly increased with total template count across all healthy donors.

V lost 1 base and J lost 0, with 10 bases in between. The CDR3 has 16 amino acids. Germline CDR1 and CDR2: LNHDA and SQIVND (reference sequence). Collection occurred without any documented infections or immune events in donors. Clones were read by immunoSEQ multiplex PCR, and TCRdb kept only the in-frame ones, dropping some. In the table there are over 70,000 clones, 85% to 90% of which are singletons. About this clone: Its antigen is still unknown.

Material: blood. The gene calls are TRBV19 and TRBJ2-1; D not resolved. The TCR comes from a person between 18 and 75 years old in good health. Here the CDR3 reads CASSIGGPSSYNEQFF. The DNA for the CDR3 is TGTGCCAGTAGTATAGGCGGTCCTAGCTCCTACAATGAGCAGTTCTTC.